This T cell receptor (beta chain) is drawn from a study of cytomegalovirus exposure and HLA in healthy donors (dated 2017 in TCRdb). With respect to the entire study: An earlier analysis of approximately 550 of the donors reported more than 250 Gb of sequence data and around 120 million unique TCR beta sequences from 150 million to 200 million T cells. Rather than using new phenotypic data, the later analysis identified candidate immune exposures from TCR beta sequences and from how often those sequences occurred across donors. The genetic ancestry cluster associated with self-reported Caucasian donors included roughly 84% of the roughly 390 genotyped donors. In an earlier analysis of 587 of the donors, high-throughput TCR beta sequencing was used to judge whether each TCR beta V gene segment behaved as functional or pseudogenic. All discovery cohort repertoires had been generated using a single sequencing platform. In a later analysis, previously published TCR beta repertoires from 670 or so donors were re-analyzed and high-resolution HLA genotyping was added so that TCR occurrence patterns could be studied. The number of typed donors differed by locus: roughly 620-640 for A, B, C, DRB1 and DQB1; roughly 510 for DQA1; some 610 for DPA1; and around 470 for DPB1. Alongside the repertoire data, information on donor age, sex, ethnicity and CMV serostatus was compiled. The aim of the study was to test whether cataloging public T cell receptors could identify signatures of past pathogen exposure. In addition to the first cohort of hundreds of subjects, a separate validation cohort of approximately 130 different subjects was used. Class I and class II HLA loci were covered by the typing at four-digit resolution. Genome-wide SNP genotypes for about 65% of the roughly 670 donors were used in a later genetic analysis, which treated that subset as a discovery cohort. The study combined high-throughput TCR immunosequencing, statistical association of individual TCRs with disease status, and machine learning to predict cytomegalovirus infection status. Four to six DR-DQ haplotypes were handled as single units for association and clustering because linkage in the cohort was strong. The study profiled the T cell repertoires of about 720 subjects by immunosequencing and related them to cytomegalovirus serostatus. Around 320 gigabases of sequencing data and tens of millions of unique TCR sequences were included in an early release covering around 650 HLA-typed donors. On average, approximately 250,000 unique TCR beta nucleotide sequences were sequenced per donor among 398 genotyped donors of the cohort, with 15% to 20% of those sequences being non-productive.

On the study overall, not on this receptor specifically: HLA typing was unavailable for some donors at each locus, so association tests used only the typed subset. A total of fewer than 200 TCR beta chains were listed by the study as associated with cytomegalovirus. In a later genetic analysis, a missense DCLRE1C variant was associated with V-gene and J-gene trimming of TCR beta chains, and the association was replicated in an independent cohort. Specific HLA alleles were associated with 16,951 TCR beta sequences at a false discovery rate of 0.05 in a later analysis. According to a later analysis, parvovirus B19, influenza, CMV and Epstein-Barr virus appeared linked to several top co-occurrence clusters. Immune exposure information for the cohort was limited to CMV serostatus. Compared with the roughly 670-donor mean, donors in an Asian-associated ancestry cluster had fewer N-insertions in productive TCRs, according to a later genetic analysis. The classifier was reported to diagnose cytomegalovirus status with high specificity and sensitivity in both the original and validation cohorts. According to the authors, the approach could potentially be generalized to other disease states and immunological phenotypes. The 87-base-pair reads could not distinguish some IMGT-functional V segments, including TRBV6-2 and TRBV6-3, so those segments were excluded. Most TCR sequences were seen in very few donors, while some public TCRs were found in many individuals. Correlated functional status among segregating V segments might be attributable to linkage disequilibrium, but an unknown experimental factor could not be ruled out. Roughly uniform sequencing depth across donors was assumed in presence/absence analyses, although this assumption may not hold. A further reported finding was that TCR beta sequences accurately predicted the HLA-A and HLA-B alleles for most subjects in the first cohort. A later analysis found that TCR association rates varied across HLA loci, with DRB1 alleles showing the most associated TCRs and HLA-C alleles the fewest. A group of highly shared sequence variants was considered likely to be a technical artifact of the sequencing pipeline. Strong co-occurrence of HLA alleles, especially DR and DQ, made assigning TCR associations to individual alleles difficult. In a later analysis, HLA-associated TCR beta chains showed more clonal expansion and lower generation probabilities than non-associated chains that were equally common. A few of the identified cytomegalovirus-associated TCR beta chains were confirmed in vitro to be specific for cytomegalovirus antigens. Because counts were too low, about 17 rarely observed V segments, including chromosome 9 orphons, were excluded from the earlier analysis of a few hundred of the donors. Only TCR beta chains were sequenced in this cohort, and the absence of alpha or paired-chain data limited detectable features. In a later analysis, most CMV-associated TCR beta chains were found to appear HLA-restricted, with HLA associations seemingly driven largely by CMV exposure. An earlier analysis of 587 of the donors showed that most TCR beta V segments appeared in productive rearrangements either about 87% or about 30% of the time, which broadly matched IMGT annotations.

Deletion took 5 bases off V and 4 bases off J, with a span of 15 bases between the germline ends. From the cysteine up to the phenylalanine, the CDR3 has a length of 15 residues. The kept DNA is CDR3 alone, 45 bases in frame from the first base. From a lookup of the germline V gene (reference sequence), CDR1 and CDR2 are LNHDA and SQIVND. Library construction relied on the immunoSEQ multiplex PCR assay. For the multiplex PCR, a mixture combining 60 forward primers for TCR Vbeta segments and 13 reverse primers for TCR Jbeta segments was used. The CDR3 region of rearranged TCR beta genes was amplified from genomic DNA with a multiplex PCR assay. The amplified TCR beta libraries were sequenced on the Illumina HiSeq System as 87-base-pair reads. From the authors' description of their analysis: A later analysis tallied 80 million to 95 million unique TCR beta chains across the 666 repertoires, and around 12 million of those chains were shared by two or more donors. Raw reads were error-corrected and collapsed into unique sequences by a nearest-neighbor algorithm in which closely related sequences were merged to remove PCR and sequencing errors. To assign V, D and J gene segments, CDR3 sequences were aligned to IMGT reference sequences. For a sequence to be retained, at least a six-nucleotide match to both a V gene segment and a J gene segment was required. Rearrangements were classified as productive when the CDR3 lacked stop codons and remained in frame with V and J, and all other rearrangements were classified as non-productive. CDR3 was defined according to IMGT convention as the region running from the second conserved V-encoded cysteine to the conserved J-encoded phenylalanine. In an earlier analysis of around 570 of the donors, sequences lacking an unambiguous match to a single V gene segment were excluded. In an earlier analysis of some 590 of the donors, V segments were called functional above 56.7% productive rearrangements and were called segregating when the between-donor standard deviation exceeded 5%. A statistical classification framework was developed to diagnose cytomegalovirus status using the catalog of TCR beta chain sequences. In a later analysis, V and J genes were assigned by comparing TCR nucleotide sequences against IMGT/GENE-DB human TR gene sequences. In a later analysis, CDR3 sequences and most-parsimonious VDJ recombination scenarios were assigned using the TCRdist pipeline. A later analysis defined each TCR beta chain by its CDR3 amino acid sequence plus V-gene family, and excluded reads lacking a unique V-gene family. In a later analysis, 450 to 600 highly shared, low-generation-probability nucleotide sequences were removed to address suspected cross-contamination and a sequencing artifact. A later analysis calculated a clonal expansion index for each public chain from normalized within-repertoire ranks of inferred template counts. Generation probabilities in a later analysis came from a VDJ recombination model fitted to out-of-frame rearrangements, and those results were checked against IGoR. A later analysis scored TCR-TCR, TCR-HLA and TCR-CMV co-occurrence with hypergeometric tests, applying a repertoire-size bias correction to TCR pairs. In a later analysis, false discovery rates were estimated by permuting HLA or CMV assignments 20 times. A later analysis grouped co-occurring TCRs with DBSCAN, adding TCRdist sequence similarity when clustering within HLA-allele-positive subsets. For co-occurrence clustering, repertoires with fewer than 30,000 or more than 120,000 public chains were excluded, along with five repertoires with anomalous nucleotide sharing. The clones in this table, taken by TCRdb from immuneACCESS, are in-frame only. Not every clone is retained; where verified, under half of the shortfall comes from an unresolved V gene, and the cause of the rest is unknown. V, J and clone size are those of that table, while D and trimming were read from the DNA. The sample table shows about 110,000 clones, and just under 70% are seen once. The ten top clones hold roughly 5.3% of the sample.

A remark on this clone: The antigen this receptor binds is unknown. No base qualities exist here, and no much larger clone lies one base off it.

The cohort consisted of 650 to 700 healthy bone marrow donors. At the time of sampling, every cohort member was nominally healthy, though immune exposures that went unrecorded were likely present. The donor tested CMV seropositive, placing the donor among the roughly 270 seropositive members of the cohort. A peripheral blood sample was provided by each donor, and peripheral blood mononuclear cells were used for TCR beta sequencing. Genomic DNA was extracted from the blood cell samples with the Qiagen DNeasy Blood Extraction Kit. This sequence was found in a woman aged 65 to 85 in good health and CMV-seropositive. The specimen was PBMCs. The sequence is built from TRBV19 and TRBJ1-5; the best D guess is TRBD1, with 5 bases matching. The CDR3 protein is CASSVGTLGNQPQHF. The bases are TGTGCCAGTAGTGTCGGGACTCTGGGGAATCAGCCCCAGCATTTT.